The 8 T cell receptor beta chains below all came from one sample that was sequenced in a study of shared clonotypes between healthy human individuals. Assay used: immunoSEQ multiplex PCR; TCRdb lists only in-frame clones, some missing. The repertoire holds 450,000 to 500,000 clones, with roughly 80% as singletons. Specimen: PBMCs. The source of these receptors is a woman aged 35 to 49 in good health. Some clones in this sample may be carry-over from other donors' samples.

The chain links TRBV5-1 to TRBJ1-4; D unresolved. The germline V gene encodes CDR1 SGHRS and CDR2 YFSETQ. Trimming removed 5 bases at V and 5 bases at J, with 13 bases between. This CDR3 is built from 14 residues. The CDR3 spells CASSRSGINEKLFF. Written as DNA, the CDR3 is TGCGCCAGCAGTCGAAGCGGTATCAATGAAAAACTGTTTTTT.

This rearrangement joins TRBV18 to TRBJ1-2; D uncertain. CDR1 KGHSH and CDR2 LQKENI come from the germline V gene. Trimming removed 0 bases from V and 3 bases from J, with 11 bases in between. This CDR3 region has 15 residues. CDR3 nucleotides: TGTGCCAGCTCACCACCCCGAGGAACAGACTATGGCTACACCTTC. It specifies CASSPPRGTDYGYTF.

The J gene is TRBJ2-2, the V gene TRBV5-6, with 7 bases aligning to TRBD2. The V gene end was trimmed by 4 bases and the J gene end by 4 bases; junction bases not matched to a gene: 7. Germline values: CDR1 SGHDT, CDR2 YYEEEE. The CDR3 is 15 residues long. The CDR3 loop reads CASSPRLAFTGELFF. The DNA for the CDR3 is TGTGCCAGCAGCCCCAGACTAGCTTTCACCGGGGAGCTGTTTTTT.

Details on this clone: Other DNA sequences from this sample encode an identical CDR3 as well. This rearrangement joins TRBV7-9 to TRBJ2-1; the D is unclear. V was pared by 1 base and J by 11 bases, with 18 bases between. The CDR3 sequence is 15 residues long. CDR1 is SEHNR and CDR2 is FQNEAQ in the germline V gene (reference sequence). The CDR3 region is CASSLVPEAYNKQFF. The CDR3 region has the DNA TGTGCCAGCAGCTTAGTTCCAGAGGCCTATAATAAGCAGTTCTTC.

Turning to this clone: The same CDR3 is also encoded by other DNA sequences in this sample. The chain combines TRBV7-2 with TRBJ2-7, with 9 bases aligning to TRBD2. The ends lost 2 bases at V and 0 bases at J; junction bases unmatched: 5. Per the germline V gene, CDR1 is SGHTA and CDR2 is FQGNSA. The CDR3 runs 16 residues. The CDR3 DNA follows: TGTGCCAGCAGCTTAAGGGCGGGAGGGAGCTCCTACGAGCAGTACTTC. Translated: CASSLRAGGSSYEQYF. The whole variable domain, remainder taken from reference TRBV7-2 and TRBJ2-7, is GAGVSQSPSNKVTEKGKDVELRCDPISGHTALYWYRQSLGQGLEFLIYFQGNSAPDKSGLPSDRFSAERTGGSVSTLTIQRTQQEDSAVYLCASSLRAGGSSYEQYFGPGTRLTVT.

The CDR3: CASSRGGSAGELFF. As DNA, the CDR3 is TGTGCCAGCAGTAGAGGAGGGAGCGCCGGGGAGCTGTTTTTT. This rearrangement joins TRBV6-5 to TRBJ2-2; D may be TRBD2 (6 bases). Germline-derived CDR1 and CDR2 are MNHEY and SVGAGI. This CDR3 is 14 amino acids long. Between the trimmed V and J ends, which lost 5 bases and 6 bases, there was a span of 13 bases.

The chain employs TRBV5-4 and TRBJ1-5; the D gene is possibly TRBD1 (6 bases). The length of the CDR3 is 17 residues. Germline V gene sequence: CDR1 SGHNT, CDR2 YYREEE (reference sequence). V was trimmed by 4 bases and J by 4 bases, leaving 21 bases between them. In DNA, the CDR3 is TGTGCCAGCAGCCAAGGGGGAGGTCCCGGAGGGAATCAGCCCCAGCATTTT. Residues: CASSQGGGPGGNQPQHF. The full variable domain, rest sourced from reference TRBV5-4 and TRBJ1-5, is ETGVTQSPTHLIKTRGQQVTLRCSSQSGHNTVSWYQQALGQGPQFIFQYYREEENGRGNFPPRFSGLQFPNYSSELNVNALELDDSALYLCASSQGGGPGGNQPQHFGDGTRLSIL.

The V and J genes are TRBV7-8 and TRBJ2-7, with D perhaps matching TRBD1 or TRBD2 (5 bases each). The CDR3 totals 15 residues. Germline loops: CDR1 SGHVS, CDR2 FQNEAQ. The V end was cut by 3 bases, the J end by 0 bases, with 12 bases between. The CDR3 protein is CASSFGAWGSYEQYF. In DNA form, the CDR3 reads TGTGCCAGCAGCTTCGGGGCGTGGGGCTCCTACGAGCAGTACTTC.